This TCR beta chain was identified during a study of T cells expressing NK-cell markers. Study in general: HCMV seropositivity characterized most of the eight sequenced donors, and seronegativity one.

Reprocessing the 5' RACE reads, TCRdb reports a single entry for every CDR3 protein and omits DNA. Reported are 550,000 to 600,000 distinct CDR3 sequences; the ten largest clones contain around 4%. The CDR3 is 11 residues long. Germline CDR1 and CDR2: DFQATT and SNEGSKA (reference sequence). Study results and caveats: Topping the CD3+CD56-NKG2C+ fraction as well were these clonotypes, in a handful of donors.

As concerns this clonotype: The antigen is undetermined.

The gene calls are TRBV20-1 and TRBJ1-2; TCRdb selects TRBD1, and the lack of DNA leaves this call unchecked. The sequencing sample was made of blood T cells: a sorted CD56 or NKG2C T cell subset, CD4+ or CD8+ T cells, or bulk PBMC T cells (not recorded which). This receptor was identified in a man between 18 and 35 years old in good health. CDR3 loop: CSAGSPSGYTF.